The rows below give T cell receptor beta chains drawn from one sample of a study of blood T cell repertoires in COVID-19. Measured with immunoSEQ multiplex PCR; TCRdb has only the in-frame clones, and not every one. The profile shows about 280,000 clones, around 83% of them singletons. The sample consisted of PBMCs or T cells enriched from blood (not recorded which). The receptor source for this set is a man aged 40-49 years who had been exposed to COVID-19. Both conserved end residues are part of each CDR3. The order of the fields is clone size, J gene, CDR3 length, D gene, V gene, CDR3 DNA, CDR3 protein. The D gene is left open where the match is weak. Part of the rows lack a size; the others show once, few, many or a class for expanded clones.

NA,TRBJ1-3,15,NA,TRBV7-6,TGTGCCAGCAGCTTGACAGACTCTACTGGAAACACCATATATTTT,CASSLTDSTGNTIYF
NA,TRBJ1-1,15,NA,TRBV7-8,TGTGCCAGCAGCCATACTCTGACACCTAACACTGAAGCTTTCTTT,CASSHTLTPNTEAFF
NA,TRBJ1-2,17,NA,TRBV19,TGTGCCAGTAGTCTACGAAGACAGGCCCTTGAAAACTATGGCTACACCTTC,CASSLRRQALENYGYTF
NA,TRBJ2-7,13,NA,TRBV19,TGTGCCACCTCACAGGGTTATGGATACGAGCAGTACTTC,CATSQGYGYEQYF
NA,TRBJ2-7,13,TRBD2,TRBV6-5,TGTGCCAGCAGGCTAGCGGGACCCTACGAGCAGTACTTC,CASRLAGPYEQYF
few,TRBJ2-1,13,NA,TRBV12-3/TRBV12-4,TGTGCCAGCAGACCCGACAGTTACAATGAGCAGTTCTTC,CASRPDSYNEQFF
NA,TRBJ2-5,18,NA,TRBV29-1,TGCAGCGTTGAAGCCCTCCCCCTGGACACATCACCCGAGGAGACCCAGTACTTC,CSVEALPLDTSPEETQYF
NA,TRBJ1-6,16,TRBD1,TRBV7-9,TGTGCCAGCAGCTCGATCCAGGGGGCGCTAGATTCACCCCTCCACTTT,CASSSIQGALDSPLHF
NA,TRBJ2-1,15,NA,TRBV2,TGTGCCAGCAGACGGGAGGGGGCCTCCTACAATGAGCAGTTCTTC,CASRREGASYNEQFF
once,TRBJ2-7,12,NA,TRBV11-2,TGTGCCAGCAGCCCTGGGCTGTACGAGCAGTACTTC,CASSPGLYEQYF
NA,TRBJ2-1,16,NA,TRBV5-4,TGTGCCAGCAGCTTCGTCTTCTCGAGCTCCTACAATGAGCAGTTCTTC,CASSFVFSSSYNEQFF
NA,TRBJ2-2,15,TRBD1,TRBV28,TGTGCCAGCAGTACCGGGACAGGAAACACCGGGGAGCTGTTTTTT,CASSTGTGNTGELFF
NA,TRBJ2-1,18,TRBD2,TRBV5-1,TGCGCCAGCAGCTTGGGGGAAACAGCGGGAGTCTTCTACAATGAGCAGTTCTTC,CASSLGETAGVFYNEQFF
NA,TRBJ2-3,17,TRBD2,TRBV7-2,TGTGCCAGCAGCCGTCGCTTGGCGGGAGGACGCACAGATACGCAGTATTTT,CASSRRLAGGRTDTQYF
NA,TRBJ2-7,14,TRBD2,TRBV6-5,TGTGCCAGCAGTTACTCAAGGACTAGAAACGAGCAGTACTTC,CASSYSRTRNEQYF
NA,TRBJ1-6,14,TRBD1,TRBV2,TGTGCCAGCAGAGGGACAGGACTAAATTCACCCCTCCACTTT,CASRGTGLNSPLHF
NA,TRBJ2-3,15,TRBD2,TRBV9,TGTGCCAGCAGCGCCGGACTAGCAAACACAGATACGCAGTATTTT,CASSAGLANTDTQYF
NA,TRBJ2-1,15,TRBD2,TRBV28,TGTGCCAGCAGCCTAAGACTAGCAGGCTACAATGAGCAGTTCTTC,CASSLRLAGYNEQFF
NA,TRBJ2-5,16,TRBD2,TRBV5-4,TGTGCCAGCAGCTTGGACGGGGGGAGTAGGGAAGAGACCCAGTACTTC,CASSLDGGSREETQYF
NA,TRBJ2-3,14,NA,TRBV6-6,TGTGCCAGCAGAAAAGGACAGCTCACAGATACGCAGTATTTT,CASRKGQLTDTQYF
once,TRBJ2-1,17,TRBD2,TRBV7-9,TGTGCCAGCAGCTTAGGGGGAGCGGGAAAGTCCTACAATGAGCAGTTCTTC,CASSLGGAGKSYNEQFF
NA,TRBJ1-1,12,NA,TRBV12-3/TRBV12-4,TGTGCCAGCAGTTTTCGCGGGGCGGAAGCTTTCTTT,CASSFRGAEAFF
NA,TRBJ1-2,12,NA,TRBV7-9,TGTGCCAGCAGCGAGACAGGTCAAGGCTACACCTTC,CASSETGQGYTF
NA,TRBJ2-1,18,TRBD2,TRBV7-9,TGTGCCAGCAGCTCTGACATTAGCGGGAGAAGCTCCTACAATGAGCAGTTCTTC,CASSSDISGRSSYNEQFF
NA,TRBJ2-5,12,NA,TRBV3-1/TRBV3-2,TGTGCCAGCAGCCAAGATCGGGAGACCCAGTACTTC,CASSQDRETQYF
NA,TRBJ2-7,15,TRBD1,TRBV5-1,TGCGCCAGCAGCTCCAGGGGGCTGGCGACCTACGAGCAGTACTTC,CASSSRGLATYEQYF
NA,TRBJ1-6,18,NA,TRBV9,TGTGCCAGCAGCCGACTTCCGACAGGAACCTCCTATAATTCACCCCTCCACTTT,CASSRLPTGTSYNSPLHF
NA,TRBJ2-7,15,TRBD2,TRBV5-1,TGCGCCAGCAGCCCCGGGACTACCACCGGGGAGGAGCAGTACTTC,CASSPGTTTGEEQYF
NA,TRBJ2-5,16,NA,TRBV27,TGTGCCAGCAGGAGAGGCAGGGCAATGTACCAAGAGACCCAGTACTTC,CASRRGRAMYQETQYF
NA,TRBJ2-7,14,TRBD2,TRBV6-1,TGTGCCAGCAGTGAGACTAGCGGATTACGTGAGCAGTACTTC,CASSETSGLREQYF
once,TRBJ2-6,15,NA,TRBV5-1,TGCGCCAGCTTGGCAGGATCAACTGGGGCCAACGTCCTGACTTTC,CASLAGSTGANVLTF